The rows below give T cell receptor beta chains drawn from one sample of a study of blood T cell repertoires in COVID-19. Assay used: immunoSEQ multiplex PCR; TCRdb lists only in-frame clones, some missing. The repertoire includes approximately 100,000 clones, about 89% of them detected once, and around 3.7% sits in the top ten. Sequences were obtained from peripheral blood. The receptors here all came from a woman aged 60-70 years with acute or convalescent COVID-19. CDR3s include the opening cysteine and the closing phenylalanine or tryptophan. D genes are given only for firm matches. The size field is filled for only some rows; it gives once, few, many or a size class.

size | D | J | V | DNA | CDR3
once | TRBD2 | TRBJ2-5 | TRBV3-1/TRBV3-2 | TGTGCCAGCAGCCAGATGACTAGCGGGAGGGCCGGGGAAGAGACCCAGTACTTC | CASSQMTSGRAGEETQYF
NA | NA | TRBJ2-1 | TRBV6-1 | TGTGCCAGCAGTGAAGTCCCCCCAGGGTCGACTTTCGGCAATGAGCAGTTCTTC | CASSEVPPGSTFGNEQFF
NA | TRBD1 | TRBJ1-1 | TRBV5-1 | TGCGCCAGCAGCTTGGGAGGGGGCGCGGCTTTCTTT | CASSLGGGAAFF
NA | NA | TRBJ2-5 | TRBV7-2 | TGTGCCAGCAGCCGGGGTCTCGTCCCCCGAGGGACCCAGTACTTC | CASSRGLVPRGTQYF
NA | NA | TRBJ1-6 | TRBV2 | TGTGCCAGCAGTGAATCTGGCAGAAATTCACCCCTCCACTTT | CASSESGRNSPLHF
NA | NA | TRBJ2-3 | TRBV24-1 | TGTGCCACCAGTGACCAGACAGGTCTCACAGATACGCAGTATTTT | CATSDQTGLTDTQYF
NA | NA | TRBJ1-1 | TRBV18 | TGTGCCAGCTCAGACAACAGGGAGACTGAAGCTTTCTTT | CASSDNRETEAFF
NA | NA | TRBJ1-6 | TRBV11-3 | TGTGCCAGCAGCTTAGGCGAACAGAGAGCCTATTCACCCCTCCACTTT | CASSLGEQRAYSPLHF
once | TRBD2 | TRBJ2-1 | TRBV6-5 | TGTGCCAGCAGTTCCGCGGGACTAGCGGGCAATGAGCAGTTCTTC | CASSSAGLAGNEQFF
NA | TRBD2 | TRBJ2-2 | TRBV5-4 | TGTGCCAGCAGCTTGAACGCGGGAGGGGGGCCCGGGGAGCTGTTTTTT | CASSLNAGGGPGELFF
NA | NA | TRBJ1-2 | TRBV28 | TGTGCCAGCAGTTTGGGGCCCGAATCCTATGGCTACACCTTC | CASSLGPESYGYTF
NA | TRBD1 | TRBJ1-2 | TRBV2 | TGTGCCAGCAGGGGCGCAGGGGGACTGGGCTACACCTTC | CASRGAGGLGYTF
NA | NA | TRBJ2-5 | TRBV5-1 | TGCGCCAGCAGCTTGACGGGAGCGGCCCAAGAGACCCAGTACTTC | CASSLTGAAQETQYF
NA | NA | TRBJ2-3 | TRBV29-1 | TGCAGCGTTGGTTACGCGGGGACTTCGGGGGTTACGCAGTATTTT | CSVGYAGTSGVTQYF
NA | NA | TRBJ2-5 | TRBV24-1 | TGTGCCACCAGTGACATAGTGGAGACCCAGTACTTC | CATSDIVETQYF
NA | TRBD1 | TRBJ2-2 | TRBV4-2 | TGTGCCAGCAGCCTCGAGGGGACAGGGAGCACCGGGGAGCTGTTTTTT | CASSLEGTGSTGELFF
once | NA | TRBJ1-5 | TRBV27 | TGTGCCAGCAGTCCCCGGACATCGGATCAGCCCCAGCATTTT | CASSPRTSDQPQHF
NA | NA | TRBJ1-5 | TRBV6-5 | TGTGCCAGCCAGGGGAATCAGCCCCAGCATTTT | CASQGNQPQHF
NA | NA | TRBJ2-2 | TRBV27 | TGTGCCAGCAGTTTAGGCCTGCTCAACACCGGGGAGCTGTTTTTT | CASSLGLLNTGELFF
NA | NA | TRBJ1-2 | TRBV25-1 | TGTGCCAGCAGGGGAGCGGAGACATATGAAGACTACACCTTC | CASRGAETYEDYTF
NA | NA | TRBJ1-1 | TRBV5-6 | TGTGCCAGCAGCTCGCTGGAGACAGGCATGAACACTGAAGCTTTCTTT | CASSSLETGMNTEAFF
NA | NA | TRBJ2-7 | TRBV11-1 | TGTGCCAGCAGCCGGACAGAGAGGTACGAGCAGTACTTC | CASSRTERYEQYF
NA | TRBD2 | TRBJ2-3 | TRBV5-1 | TGCGCCAGCAGCTTGGTCGGTAGCGGGAGCGCAGATACGCAGTATTTT | CASSLVGSGSADTQYF
NA | NA | TRBJ2-1 | TRBV30 | TGTGCCTGGAGTGGGGTAGCGAGCTACAATGAGCAGTTCTTC | CAWSGVASYNEQFF
NA | TRBD1 | TRBJ1-2 | TRBV2 | TGTGCCAGCAGCCTCGACAGGGGCTATGGCTACACCTTC | CASSLDRGYGYTF